A single sample gave rise to the 30 T cell receptor beta chains below, sequenced in a study of blood T cell repertoires in COVID-19. Generated by immunoSEQ multiplex PCR, the TCRdb table keeps only in-frame clones and is missing some. The sample contains a few hundred thousand clones, approximately 86% of which appear only once. What was sequenced was PBMCs or T cells enriched from blood (not recorded which). All receptors come from a woman aged 18-35 years who had recovered from COVID-19.

This rearrangement joins TRBV6-4 to TRBJ1-1, with 10 bases that match TRBD1. The germline V gene has CDR1 MRHNA and CDR2 SNTAGT. V shed 2 bases and J 5 bases; nucleotides not matched to a gene: 5. The length of the CDR3 is 15 residues. The CDR3, as DNA: TGTGCCAGCAGTGACGGGACAGGGGTTTCGACTGAAGCTTTCTTT. This gives the protein CASSDGTGVSTEAFF.

The chain has TRBV3-1 (or the pseudogene TRBV3-2) and TRBJ2-3, with 9 bases lining up with TRBD1. After removal of 4 bases from V and 5 bases from J, the junction contained 10 bases not matched to a gene. This CDR3 comprises 16 residues. The germline gives CDR1 LGHDT, CDR2 YNNKEL (reference sequence). CDR3 nucleotide sequence: TGTGCCAGCAGCCCTCCCCGGGACAGGGAAATAGATACGCAGTATTTT. Amino acid sequence: CASSPPRDREIDTQYF.

A single count supports this clone. This chain's CDR3 is CASRDSGGLKTQYF. CDR3 nucleotides: TGTGCCAGCAGAGATAGCGGGGGGCTCAAGACCCAGTACTTC. The J gene is TRBJ2-5, the V gene TRBV6-5, with TRBD2 matching 10 bases. V lost 6 bases to trimming and J lost 6 bases; unmatched junction nucleotides: 7. Germline CDR1 is MNHEY and CDR2 is SVGAGI. The CDR3 sequence is 14 residues long.

CDR3 coding DNA: TGTGCCAGCAGCTCCGGGCAGGGGGCCGACACCGGGGAGCTGTTTTTT. Its protein is CASSSGQGADTGELFF. This chain links TRBV7-2 with TRBJ2-2; 8 bases align to TRBD1. V lost 4 bases, J lost 3 bases, and 7 bases stayed unmatched. The CDR3 spans 16 residues. Looked up from germline, CDR1 is SGHTA and CDR2 is FQGNSA.

This clone was seen once. The rearrangement joins TRBV29-1 to TRBJ2-7, with D perhaps TRBD2 (6 bases). The CDR3 covers 13 residues. Germline V gene lookup returns CDR1 SQVTM and CDR2 ANQGSEA. The V end lost 8 bases, the J end lost 1 base, and 15 bases lay between the germline ends. CDR3 sequence (DNA): TGCAGCCTTTCCGGGACTTCTTCCTACGAGCAGTACTTC. Translated, it gives CSLSGTSSYEQYF.

This clone appeared once. The CDR3 is CASSSPGAGAETQYF. For the CDR3, the DNA is TGTGCCAGCAGCTCCCCGGGGGCGGGGGCGGAGACCCAGTACTTC. The rearrangement links TRBV7-7 to TRBJ2-5; perhaps TRBD2 as D (7 bases). The CDR3 is 15 residues long. Trimming left V 4 bases short and J 5 bases short, with 17 bases between. Looked up from germline, CDR1 is SSHAT and CDR2 is FNYEAQ (reference sequence).

The genes are TRBV19 and TRBJ2-7, with 9 bases fitting TRBD1. Germline-derived CDR1 and CDR2 are LNHDA and SQIVND (reference sequence). V lost 1 base, J lost 4 bases, and 5 bases stayed unmatched. The CDR3 totals 15 residues. The CDR3 protein is CASSIALDRGYEQYF. CDR3 DNA sequence: TGTGCCAGTAGTATAGCCTTGGACAGGGGATACGAGCAGTACTTC. Supplemented by reference TRBV19 and TRBJ2-7, the full variable domain reads DGGITQSPKYLFRKEGQNVTLSCEQNLNHDAMYWYRQDPGQGLRLIYYSQIVNDFQKGDIAEGYSVSREKKESFPLTVTSAQKNPTAFYLCASSIALDRGYEQYFGPGTRLTVT.

This clone was seen only once. The chain has TRBV7-9 and TRBJ2-3; D is perhaps TRBD2 (5 bases). The CDR3 totals 15 residues. The V end lost 4 bases, the J end lost 0 bases, and 11 bases lay between the germline ends. Germline CDR1 and CDR2: SEHNR and FQNEAQ (reference sequence). The CDR3 sequence: CASSSTRGSTDTQYF. Written as DNA, the CDR3 is TGTGCCAGCAGCTCGACGCGCGGGAGCACAGATACGCAGTATTTT. The whole variable domain, remainder taken from reference TRBV7-9 and TRBJ2-3, is DTGVSQNPRHKITKRGQNVTFRCDPISEHNRLYWYRQTLGQGPEFLTYFQNEAQLEKSRLLSDRFSAERPKGSFSTLEIQRTEQGDSAMYLCASSSTRGSTDTQYFGPGTRLTVL.

The chain recombines TRBV7-2 with TRBJ2-7, with a weak D call TRBD2 (7 bases). The V and J ends lost 7 bases and 6 bases respectively, with 22 bases between them. The germline CDR1 and CDR2 sequences are SGHTA and FQGNSA. The CDR3 is 15 residues long. The CDR3 spells CASTQRGGRLGEQYF. The CDR3 nucleotides are TGTGCCAGCACCCAAAGGGGGGGGCGTTTGGGCGAGCAGTACTTC.

In regard to this clone: Germline is not matched at one junction end, which may reflect a read error. This sequence joins TRBV4-3 and TRBJ2-1, with 12 bases lining up with TRBD2. This CDR3 is 16 amino acids long. The germline CDR1 and CDR2 sequences are LGHNA and YSLEER. The CDR3 loop reads CASSQELAGGANEQFF. In DNA, the CDR3 is TGCGCCAGCAGCCAGGAACTAGCGGGAGGAGCCAATGAACAGTTCTTC.

V gene TRBV6-5 combines with J gene TRBJ1-2; no clear D. The CDR3 length is 13 residues. The germline V gene encodes CDR1 MNHEY and CDR2 SVGAGI. The V end lost 3 bases, the J end lost 8 bases, and 13 bases lay between the germline ends. This chain's CDR3 is CASSYGQHGGYTF. The DNA for the CDR3 is TGTGCCAGCAGTTATGGGCAACACGGCGGCTACACCTTC.

CDR3 bases: TGTGCCAGCAGGGGAGAGAGGGTGAACACCGGGGAGCTGTTTTTT. It encodes CASRGERVNTGELFF. The chain couples TRBV6-5 to TRBJ2-2; a possible D gene is TRBD2 (5 bases). V was trimmed by 6 bases and J by 1 base, leaving 12 bases between them. This CDR3 comprises 15 residues. The germline V gene has CDR1 MNHEY and CDR2 SVGAGI.

The genes are TRBV2 and TRBJ2-7; TRBD1 matches at 9 bases. Germline CDR1 is SNHLY and CDR2 is FYNNEI. V lost 5 bases, J lost 4 bases, and 9 bases stayed unmatched. This CDR3 has 15 amino acids. CDR3 amino acids: CASSRNRGLTYEQYF. CDR3 DNA sequence: TGTGCCAGCAGTAGAAACAGGGGGCTGACTTACGAGCAGTACTTC. Complete variable domain (other parts from reference TRBV2 and TRBJ2-7): EPEVTQTPSHQVTQMGQEVILRCVPISNHLYFYWYRQILGQKVEFLVSFYNNEISEKSEIFDDQFSVERPDGSNFTLKIRSTKLEDSAMYFCASSRNRGLTYEQYFGPGTRLTVT.

This clone has more than one count but fewer than ten. The gene calls are TRBV7-2 and TRBJ1-1; no clear D gene. V lost 3 bases to trimming and J lost 10 bases, with 15 bases between them. The CDR3 runs 13 residues. Germline CDR1 is SGHTA and CDR2 is FQGNSA. In nucleotides, the CDR3 is TGTGCCAGCAGCTTGGAGGTGGGGAGGAGAGCTTTCTTT. Translating it yields CASSLEVGRRAFF.

The chain joins TRBV5-6 to TRBJ2-2, with 9 bases identical to TRBD1. This CDR3 is 15 amino acids long. Germline CDR1 is SGHDT and CDR2 is YYEEEE. Unmatched junction bases numbered 1, after V lost 0 bases and J lost 4 bases. The DNA for the CDR3 is TGTGCCAGCAGCTTGGGGGACAGGGCCACCGGGGAGCTGTTTTTT. This gives the protein CASSLGDRATGELFF.

Regarding this clone: Other nucleotide sequences in the sample specify the same CDR3. V and J are TRBV5-1 and TRBJ1-3; perhaps TRBD1 as D (5 bases). V was trimmed by 0 bases and J by 4 bases, leaving 11 bases between them. The CDR3 loop spans 15 amino acids. CDR1 and CDR2 from the germline V gene are SGHRS and YFSETQ. The CDR3 spells CASSLVGASGNTIYF. In nucleotides, the CDR3 is TGCGCCAGCAGCTTGGTTGGGGCTTCGGGAAACACCATATATTTT.

The chain uses TRBV10-3 and TRBJ1-5, with TRBD1 matching 7 bases. V was pared by 2 bases and J by 6 bases, with 7 bases of the junction left unmatched. This CDR3 has 15 residues. Germline values: CDR1 ENHRY, CDR2 SYGVKD. CDR3 protein: CAISEADREFQPQHF. The CDR3, as DNA: TGTGCCATCAGTGAGGCTGACAGGGAGTTTCAGCCCCAGCATTTT.

Only a few counts were recorded for this clone. The rearrangement joins TRBV30 to TRBJ1-1; D gene ambiguous. In germline, CDR1 is GTSNPN, CDR2 SVGIG (reference sequence). CDR3 size: 13 residues. The V and J ends lost 2 bases and 0 bases respectively, with 7 bases between them. The CDR3 here is CAWSSLLNTEAFF. CDR3 DNA: TGTGCCTGGAGTTCCCTCTTGAACACTGAAGCTTTCTTT.

This clone was recorded only once. The V and J genes are TRBV6-4 and TRBJ1-1; D is undetermined. Deletions cut 3 bases from V and 3 bases from J, with 8 bases between. The CDR3 length is 13 residues. In germline, CDR1 is MRHNA, CDR2 SNTAGT. CDR3 amino acids: CASSEREDTEAFF. In DNA form, the CDR3 reads TGTGCCAGCAGTGAAAGGGAGGACACTGAAGCTTTCTTT.

This clone was detected only once. This rearrangement joins TRBV4-2 to TRBJ1-3; possible D gene TRBD1, 6 bases. This CDR3 comprises 15 residues. V shed 6 bases and J shed 0 bases, with 12 bases lying between them. Germline V gene data show CDR1 as LGHNA and CDR2 as YNFKEQ. The CDR3 DNA follows: TGTGCCAGCAGGGATACAGGGCTCTCTGGAAACACCATATATTTT. It codes for CASRDTGLSGNTIYF.

The chain carries TRBV28 and TRBJ1-1, with D hard to call. V was shortened by 7 bases and J by 0 bases, with 12 bases between the two germline ends. The CDR3 has 14 residues. Germline values: CDR1 MDHEN, CDR2 SYDVKM. The CDR3 here is CASTLGSMNTEAFF. The DNA of the CDR3 is TGTGCCAGCACCTTGGGCTCAATGAACACTGAAGCTTTCTTT. Variable domain in full (rest from reference TRBV28 and TRBJ1-1): DVKVTQSSRYLVKRTGEKVFLECVQDMDHENMFWYRQDPGLGLRLIYFSYDVKMKEKGDIPEGYSVSREKKERFSLILESASTNQTSMYLCASTLGSMNTEAFFGQGTRLTVV.

The chain links TRBV3-1 (or the pseudogene TRBV3-2) to TRBJ1-4; 10 nucleotides match TRBD1. Germline V CDR1 and CDR2: LGHDT, YNNKEL (reference sequence). Unmatched junction bases numbered 9, after V lost 3 bases and J lost 8 bases. The CDR3 is 16 amino acids. The CDR3 DNA follows: TGTGCCAGCAGCCACATACGGACAGGGGGTCGGGAAAAACTGTTTTTT. Translation: CASSHIRTGGREKLFF.

The rearrangement joins TRBV7-2 to TRBJ2-7; weak D call: TRBD1 (5 bases). V was pared by 3 bases and J by 3 bases, with 15 bases between. There are 15 residues in the CDR3. The germline V gene encodes CDR1 SGHTA and CDR2 FQGNSA. The CDR3 DNA is TGTGCCAGCAGCTTTCTGGGGCCAGCTAGCTACGAGCAGTACTTC. Translation: CASSFLGPASYEQYF.

The chain combines TRBV5-8 with TRBJ1-2; D is perhaps TRBD1 (5 bases). CDR3 length equals 12 residues. V lost 0 bases to trimming and J lost 7 bases, with 7 bases between them. Germline V gives CDR1 SGHTS, CDR2 YDEGEE. The CDR3 DNA reads TGTGCCAGCAGCTTGGTCAGGGCTGGCTACACCTTC. It encodes CASSLVRAGYTF.

The J gene is TRBJ2-3, the V gene TRBV4-2, with 11 positions matching TRBD2. CDR1 and CDR2 (germline): LGHNA, YNFKEQ. Trimming took 0 bases from V and 13 from J; bases not matched to a gene: 6. The CDR3 is 14 amino acids. The CDR3 coding sequence is TGTGCCAGCAGCCAAGATGACTTAGCGGGAGGGAAGTATTTT. It is translated as CASSQDDLAGGKYF.

This chain connects TRBV28 to TRBJ1-1; D is undetermined. The CDR3 is 11 residues long. Trimming left V 6 bases short and J 3 bases short, with 5 bases between. Germline values: CDR1 MDHEN, CDR2 SYDVKM. The CDR3 here is CASREYTEAFF. CDR3 sequence (DNA): TGTGCCAGCAGGGAGTACACTGAAGCTTTCTTT.

The chain couples TRBV7-6 to TRBJ2-6, with a weak D call TRBD2 (5 bases). The CDR3 is 18 amino acids. V lost 2 bases and J lost 0, with 14 bases in between. Per germline, CDR1 SGHVS and CDR2 FNYEAQ. Here the CDR3 DNA reads TGTGCCAGCAGCTTATTTCGCCCGGGGAGCTCTGGGGCCAACGTCCTGACTTTC. Its protein is CASSLFRPGSSGANVLTF.

V is TRBV11-2 and J is TRBJ2-7; 10 bases match TRBD1. CDR3 size: 16 residues. V lost 5 bases to trimming and J lost 6 bases; unmatched junction nucleotides: 13. CDR1 is SGHAT, CDR2 FQNNGV, per germline. The CDR3 region is CASSLNAGTGVGEQYF. CDR3 nucleotides: TGTGCCAGCAGCCTAAACGCCGGGACAGGGGTTGGCGAGCAGTACTTC.

This chain joins TRBV7-2 and TRBJ2-1; the match to TRBD2 covers 10 bases. Germline loops: CDR1 SGHTA, CDR2 FQGNSA. V trimming: 5 bases; J trimming: 4 bases; junction bases outside the gene matches: 11. This CDR3 contains 17 residues. The CDR3 loop is CASSDPGLAISYNEQFF. The CDR3 DNA reads as TGTGCCAGCAGCGACCCGGGACTAGCGATTTCGTACAATGAGCAGTTCTTC.

The chain employs TRBV6-6 and TRBJ1-1; a weak D match, TRBD1 (5 bases). The germline V gene encodes CDR1 MNHNY and CDR2 SVGAGI (reference sequence). V shed 5 bases and J shed 5 bases, with 9 bases lying between them. This CDR3 is built from 12 residues. The CDR3, as DNA: TGTGCCAGCAGTCCAGGGATGACTGAAGCTTTCTTT. Its protein product is CASSPGMTEAFF.